These T cell receptor beta chains were read from a single sample in a study of T cell repertoires in cytomegalovirus infection. TCRdb ran MiXCR on the reads and lists one entry per CDR3 protein. The sample consists of over 85,000 distinct CDR3 sequences, about 15% of them appearing once. The sample consisted of PBMCs. These TCRs come from a human donor in good health (CMV status not recorded). Some clones in this sample may be carry-over from other donors' samples. Both conserved end residues are part of each CDR3. D genes are given only for firm matches. The listing skips clone size in some rows; elsewhere it reads once, few, many or a size class.

clone size,V gene,D gene,J gene,CDR3 protein,CDR3 DNA
many,TRBV7-2,TRBD2,TRBJ2-5,CASSLAGGETQYF,TGTGCCAGCAGTTTAGCGGGGGGAGAGACCCAGTACTTC
many,TRBV7-2,.,TRBJ2-5,CASSSQETQYF,TGTGCCAGCAGCTCCCAAGAGACCCAGTACTTC
many,TRBV7-9,.,TRBJ1-1,CASSLIGTAAFF,TGTGCCAGCAGCTTAATCGGAACGGCGGCTTTCTTT
many,TRBV7-2,TRBD1,TRBJ2-3,CASSKAGTGEYTQYF,TGTGCCAGCAGCAAAGCCGGGACAGGGGAATATACGCAGTATTTT
many,TRBV7-2,TRBD1,TRBJ2-7,CASSPPGTGGNEQYF,TGTGCCAGCAGCCCGCCCGGGACAGGGGGTAACGAGCAGTACTTC
few,TRBV7-8,TRBD1,TRBJ1-1,CASNPEQGRWNTEAFF,TGTGCCAGCAACCCGGAACAGGGGCGTTGGAACACTGAAGCTTTCTTT
.,TRBV3-1,.,TRBJ1-6,CASSQGGPSYNSPLHF,TGTGCCAGCAGCCAAGGGGGGCCATCCTATAATTCACCCCTCCACTTT
many,TRBV7-9,.,TRBJ1-2,CASSRGQPYGYTF,TGTGCCAGCAGCCGAGGACAACCCTATGGCTACACCTTC
many,TRBV7-2,.,TRBJ2-5,CASSPRVVETQYF,TGTGCCAGCAGCCCCCGGGTGGTGGAGACCCAGTACTTC
many,TRBV7-2,.,TRBJ2-1,CASSLVRGREQFF,TGTGCCAGCAGCTTAGTTCGAGGTCGTGAGCAGTTCTTC
many,TRBV7-2,.,TRBJ1-2,CASSLTGTNYGYTF,TGTGCCAGCAGCTTAACAGGGACTAACTATGGCTACACCTTC
many,TRBV7-2,.,TRBJ2-3,CASLREYPSTDTQYF,TGTGCCAGCCTTCGGGAGTACCCTAGCACAGATACGCAGTATTTT
.,TRBV6-6,.,TRBJ1-4,CASSPDGTRLEKLFF,TGTGCCAGCAGCCCAGACGGGACAAGATTAGAAAAACTGTTTTTT
many,TRBV7-2,TRBD1,TRBJ2-7,CASSSGQGVHEQYF,TGTGCCAGCAGCTCGGGACAGGGGGTCCACGAGCAGTACTTC
.,TRBV20-1,TRBD2,TRBJ2-7,CSASVSGGSYEQYF,TGCAGTGCCAGTGTTAGCGGGGGCTCCTACGAGCAGTACTTC
few,TRBV6-5,TRBD1,TRBJ2-7,CASSPGTGRINAYEQYF,TGTGCCAGCAGCCCCGGGACAGGGAGGATCAATGCCTACGAGCAGTACTTC
.,TRBV4-1,.,TRBJ2-1,CASSQHFSTGMAEQFF,TGTGCCAGCAGCCAACACTTCTCTACAGGGATGGCTGAGCAGTTCTTC
few,TRBV20-1,TRBD1,TRBJ2-1,CSAEDRGDYEQFF,TGCAGTGCGGAGGACAGGGGGGATTATGAGCAGTTCTTC
many,TRBV7-2,.,TRBJ2-7,CASSKGSSYEQYF,TGTGCCAGCAGTAAGGGAAGCTCCTACGAGCAGTACTTC
.,TRBV12-3/TRBV12-4,.,TRBJ2-5,CASSLSGKETQYF,TGTGCCAGCAGTTTATCGGGGAAAGAGACCCAGTACTTC
.,TRBV7-8,TRBD2,TRBJ2-3,CASSPRVAGTTDTQYF,TGTGCCAGCAGCCCCCGAGTAGCGGGGACCACAGATACGCAGTATTTT
few,TRBV29-1,.,TRBJ2-5,CSGVTGEETQYF,TGCAGCGGTGTCACAGGAGAAGAGACCCAGTACTTC
many,TRBV28,TRBD2,TRBJ2-5,CASNQLSGGSETQYF,TGTGCCAGCAACCAACTCAGCGGGGGGTCGGAGACCCAGTACTTC
few,TRBV5-4,TRBD2,TRBJ2-1,CASRKRGTLQDEQFF,TGTGCCAGCAGGAAGCGGGGGACATTACAGGATGAGCAGTTCTTC
many,TRBV7-2,.,TRBJ1-1,CASSQRDRQAFF,TGTGCCAGCAGCCAACGCGACAGACAAGCTTTCTTT
.,TRBV12-3/TRBV12-4,.,TRBJ2-2,CASRTTGIEGELFF,TGTGCCAGCAGGACCACAGGGATCGAAGGGGAGCTGTTTTTT
many,TRBV7-8,.,TRBJ1-3,CASSSRASSGNTIYF,TGTGCCAGCAGCTCGCGGGCCAGCTCTGGAAACACCATATATTTT
many,TRBV27,.,TRBJ2-2,CASSFKILDNTGELFF,TGTGCCAGCAGCTTCAAGATTCTCGATAACACCGGGGAGCTGTTTTTT
many,TRBV7-3,TRBD1,TRBJ1-2,CASRLTGVDGYTF,TGTGCCAGCAGGCTGACAGGGGTCGATGGCTACACCTTC
many,TRBV7-2,.,TRBJ2-3,CASSPSLDTQYF,TGTGCCAGCAGCCCCTCATTGGATACGCAGTATTTT
.,TRBV29-1,.,TRBJ2-1,CSVRSTDEQFF,TGCAGCGTCCGTTCCACGGACGAGCAGTTCTTC
few,TRBV6-5,.,TRBJ2-3,CASSYGNTQYF,TGTGCCAGCAGTTACGGGAATACGCAGTATTTT
few,TRBV5-1,TRBD1,TRBJ1-1,CASSPGGTGGSPEAFF,TGCGCCAGCAGCCCTGGGGGGACAGGGGGCTCCCCTGAAGCTTTCTTT
many,TRBV5-1,.,TRBJ2-2,CASSFGAGELFF,TGCGCCAGCAGCTTTGGGGCCGGGGAGCTGTTTTTT
.,TRBV28,.,TRBJ2-2,CASSLEGGRPTGELFF,TGTGCCAGCAGTTTGGAGGGGGGCAGGCCGACCGGGGAGCTGTTTTTT